Listed here are 10 T cell receptor beta chains from one sample, sequenced in a study of blood T cell repertoires in COVID-19. Libraries were prepared by immunoSEQ multiplex PCR; TCRdb keeps only in-frame clonotypes and omits some of them. The repertoire has 310,000 or so clones, around 82% of them found once; the top ten carry 1% to 1.5%. What was sequenced was peripheral blood. These receptors originate from a woman in her fifties or sixties with acute or convalescent COVID-19.

The gene calls are TRBV5-4 and TRBJ1-6; tentatively, D is TRBD1 (6 bases). The V and J ends lost 0 bases and 14 bases respectively, with 12 bases between them. Germline-derived CDR1 and CDR2 are SGHNT and YYREEE (reference sequence). CDR3 length: 13 residues. The CDR3: CASSLAGQQTLHF. DNA of the CDR3: TGTGCCAGCAGCTTGGCGGGACAACAAACCCTCCACTTT. The entire variable domain, with the rest obtained from reference TRBV5-4 and TRBJ1-6, is as follows: ETGVTQSPTHLIKTRGQQVTLRCSSQSGHNTVSWYQQALGQGPQFIFQYYREEENGRGNFPPRFSGLQFPNYSSELNVNALELDDSALYLCASSLAGQQTLHFGNGTRLTVT.

The chain combines TRBV18 with TRBJ2-3, with TRBD2 identical over 7 bases. This CDR3 contains 15 residues. Germline CDR1 KGHSH, CDR2 LQKENI. After removal of 0 bases from V and 6 bases from J, the junction contained 6 bases not matched to a gene. In DNA, the CDR3 is TGTGCCAGCTCACCACCCGGGGGGATAAAGGATACGCAGTATTTT. Translation gives CASSPPGGIKDTQYF.

The V gene is TRBV6-2 or TRBV6-3, the J gene TRBJ2-3; D is ambiguous. From germline, CDR1 is MNHEY and CDR2 SVGEGT. Trimming removed 2 bases from V and 1 base from J, with 10 bases in between. The length of the CDR3 is 15 residues. CDR3 in DNA: TGTGCCAGCAGTTACCTGGTAGTAGGCACAGATACGCAGTATTTT. This codes for CASSYLVVGTDTQYF.

The genes are TRBV5-1 and TRBJ1-2; the D is unclear. Germline V CDR1 and CDR2: SGHRS, YFSETQ. CDR3 size: 15 residues. Trimming removed 0 bases from V and 3 bases from J, with 12 bases in between. CDR3 sequence (DNA): TGCGCCAGCAGCTTGGTTGCGGCGCCGGACTATGGCTACACCTTC. Amino acids: CASSLVAAPDYGYTF.

The rearrangement joins TRBV5-1 to TRBJ2-4, with a weak D call TRBD1 (5 bases). Between the trimmed V and J ends, which lost 7 bases and 6 bases, there was a span of 8 bases. Per germline, CDR1 SGHRS and CDR2 YFSETQ. The CDR3 runs to 11 residues. CDR3 coding DNA: TGCGCCAGCGCTCAGGGAAACATTCAGTACTTC. It codes for CASAQGNIQYF.

The rearrangement joins TRBV12-5 to TRBJ1-3; 9 positions match TRBD1. V lost 2 bases and J lost 4; bases outside the gene matches: 9. The CDR3 sequence is 17 residues long. Germline-derived CDR1 and CDR2 are LGHNT and FRNRAP. The CDR3 region has the DNA TGTGCTAGTGGTTTGAGTACAGGGGGCGCTAAAGGAAACACCATATATTTT. Protein: CASGLSTGGAKGNTIYF.

This rearrangement joins TRBV12-3 or TRBV12-4 to TRBJ1-1, with D tentatively TRBD1 (5 bases). Trimming took 7 bases from V and 7 from J, leaving 16 bases between them. The CDR3 contains 13 residues. CDR3 coding DNA: TGTGCCAGCAAAAAGTCGGGGGGGAGTGAAGCTTTCTTT. Protein product: CASKKSGGSEAFF.

This chain links TRBV6-5 with TRBJ2-7; D call uncertain. This CDR3 region has 13 residues. Trimming removed 6 bases from V and 3 bases from J, with 12 bases in between. The germline CDR1 and CDR2 sequences are MNHEY and SVGAGI. CDR3 coding DNA: TGTGCCAGCAGCCCAGAAGGAGACTACGAGCAGTACTTC. It is translated as CASSPEGDYEQYF.

The chain is built from TRBV12-3 or TRBV12-4 and TRBJ1-1; weak D call: TRBD1 (6 bases). CDR3 length: 13 residues. V lost 4 bases and J 4 bases, leaving 10 bases between the germline ends. CDR3 sequence (DNA): TGTGCCAGCAGTTCAGGGGTTAGCACTGAAGCTTTCTTT. Its protein product is CASSSGVSTEAFF.

This clone was counted a single time. The chain is built from TRBV7-8 and TRBJ1-1; 7 nucleotides line up with TRBD1. The germline CDR1 and CDR2 sequences are SGHVS and FQNEAQ. Trimming took 4 bases from V and 5 from J; bases not matched to a gene: 10. The CDR3 spans 15 residues. The CDR3 region is CASSSTTGIRTEAFF. The CDR3 coding sequence is TGTGCCAGCAGCTCGACGACAGGGATCAGGACTGAAGCTTTCTTT.